This T cell receptor beta chain was documented in a study of blood T cell repertoires in COVID-19. For the study at large: COVID-19 samples from acute and convalescent phases originated in the United States, Italy and Spain. PBMCs, B-cell-depleted T cells, or T cells were the source of the cDNA or gDNA that made up the material.

CDR3 size: 16 residues. Germline lookup yields CDR1 MGHRA and CDR2 YSYEKL. Losses at the gene ends were 3 bases for V and 5 bases for J; bases not matched to a gene: 7. In the authors' methods: From reference gene primer amplification, estimates of nucleated cell counts were derived. TCRdb's copy holds only in-frame clones and misses some; the assay was immunoSEQ multiplex PCR. V and J calls plus clone size are reproduced from that table; the DNA served to infer D and trimming. The sample lists just over 90,000 clones, 70% to 90% occurring once. Sequenced material: peripheral blood. The chain joins TRBV4-1 to TRBJ1-4, with 9 nucleotides matching TRBD1. The TCR was taken from a woman older than 75 with acute or convalescent COVID-19. CDR3 sequence: CASSQVGTGRNEKLFF. Here the CDR3 DNA reads TGCGCCAGCAGCCAGGTCGGGACAGGGAGAAATGAAAAACTGTTTTTT.